This paragraph reports one TCR beta chain. This specimen comes from a study of TIL therapy for anti-PD-1-resistant metastatic lung cancer. Time point given: pre-treatment sample, taken before nivolumab and TIL therapy. The immunoSEQ assay was v3. Some clones are missing from TCRdb's copy, which holds only in-frame ones; the method was immunoSEQ multiplex PCR. The repertoire holds about 12,000 clones, with 60% to 80% as singletons. Between the trimmed V and J ends, which lost 2 bases and 2 bases, there was a span of 9 bases. The CDR3 spans 15 residues. Germline assignment: CDR1 KGHSY and CDR2 FQNENV. J is TRBJ1-4 and V is TRBV16; unclear D gene. The receptor was isolated from a person between 25 and 80 years old with non-small cell lung cancer. Sequences were derived from blood, sampled at baseline. The CDR3 loop is CASSQTRSTNEKLFF. In DNA, the CDR3 is TGTGCCAGCAGCCAAACGAGATCCACTAATGAAAAACTGTTTTTT.